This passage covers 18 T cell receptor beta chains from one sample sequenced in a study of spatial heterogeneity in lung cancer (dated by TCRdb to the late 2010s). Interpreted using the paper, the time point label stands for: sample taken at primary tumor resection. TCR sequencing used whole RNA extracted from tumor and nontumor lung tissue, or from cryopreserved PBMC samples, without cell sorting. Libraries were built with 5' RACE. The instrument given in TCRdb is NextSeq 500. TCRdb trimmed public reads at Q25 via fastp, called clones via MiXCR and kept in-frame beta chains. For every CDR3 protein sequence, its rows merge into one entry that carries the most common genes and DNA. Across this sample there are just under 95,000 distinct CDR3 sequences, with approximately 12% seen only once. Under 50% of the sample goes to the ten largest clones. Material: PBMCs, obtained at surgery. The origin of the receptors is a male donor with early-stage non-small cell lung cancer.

The CDR3 sequence is CSGISGRASDTQYF. CDR3 coding DNA: TGCAGCGGCATAAGCGGGAGGGCCTCAGATACGCAGTATTTT. The genes are TRBV29-1 and TRBJ2-3, with TRBD2 matching 10 bases. The V segment lost 7 bases and the J segment 4 bases; nucleotides outside the gene matches: 8. Looked up from germline, CDR1 is SQVTM and CDR2 is ANQGSEA. This CDR3 spans 14 amino acids.

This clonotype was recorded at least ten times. The CDR3 DNA reads as TGTGCCAGCAGCAGAGAACAGCGGGCCGCCTACAATGAGCAGTTCTTC. Residues: CASSREQRAAYNEQFF. The chain links TRBV3-1 to TRBJ2-1, with D tentatively TRBD2 (6 bases). Germline CDR1 LGHDT, CDR2 YNNKEL (reference sequence). V lost 5 bases, J lost 2 bases, and 16 bases lay in between. The CDR3 sequence is 16 residues long.

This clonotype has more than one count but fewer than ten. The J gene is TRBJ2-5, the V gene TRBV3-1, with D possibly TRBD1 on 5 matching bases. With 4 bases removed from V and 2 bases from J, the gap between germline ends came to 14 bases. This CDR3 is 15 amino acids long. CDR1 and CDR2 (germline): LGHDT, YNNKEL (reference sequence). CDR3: CASSLGPQAQETQYF. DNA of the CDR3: TGTGCCAGCAGCCTGGGGCCTCAAGCACAAGAGACCCAGTACTTC.

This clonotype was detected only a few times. Here the CDR3 DNA reads TGCGCCAGCGCTCGGGGAACCACCCAAGAGACCCAGTACTTC. Protein: CASARGTTQETQYF. This chain uses TRBV5-1 with TRBJ2-5; D might be TRBD2 (5 bases). Germline V CDR1 and CDR2: SGHRS, YFSETQ. The CDR3 loop spans 14 amino acids. The germline V and J ends were trimmed by 7 bases and 1 base, with 14 bases remaining between them.

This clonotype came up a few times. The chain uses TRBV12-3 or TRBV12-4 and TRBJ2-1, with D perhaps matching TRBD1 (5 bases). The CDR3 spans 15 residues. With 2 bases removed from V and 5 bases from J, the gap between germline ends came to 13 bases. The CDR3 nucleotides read TGTGCCAGCAGTTTACAGGGAAGCAGCAACAATGAGCAGTTCTTC. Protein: CASSLQGSSNNEQFF.

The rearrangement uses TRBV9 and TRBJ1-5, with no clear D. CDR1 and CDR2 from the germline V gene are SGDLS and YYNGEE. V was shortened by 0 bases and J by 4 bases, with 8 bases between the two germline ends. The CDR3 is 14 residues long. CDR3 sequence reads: CASSVGRTNQPQHF. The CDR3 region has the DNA TGTGCCAGCAGCGTAGGACGGACGAATCAGCCCCAGCATTTT.

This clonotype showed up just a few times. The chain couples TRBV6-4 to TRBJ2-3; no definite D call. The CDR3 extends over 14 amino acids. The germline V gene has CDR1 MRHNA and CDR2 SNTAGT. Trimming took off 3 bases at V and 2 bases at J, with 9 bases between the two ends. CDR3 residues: CASSETITTDTQYF. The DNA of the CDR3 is TGTGCCAGCAGTGAGACCATAACCACAGATACGCAGTATTTT.

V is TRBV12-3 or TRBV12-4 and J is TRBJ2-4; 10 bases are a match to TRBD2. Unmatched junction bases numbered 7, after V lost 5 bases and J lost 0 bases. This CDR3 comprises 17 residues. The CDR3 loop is CASSISGGALAKNIQYF. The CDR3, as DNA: TGTGCCAGCAGTATCAGCGGGGGGGCTTTAGCCAAAAACATTCAGTACTTC.

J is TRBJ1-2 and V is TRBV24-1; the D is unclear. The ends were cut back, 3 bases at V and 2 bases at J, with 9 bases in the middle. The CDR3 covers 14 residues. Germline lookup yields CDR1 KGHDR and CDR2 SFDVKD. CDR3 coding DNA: TGTGCCACCAGTGATAACGTAGCGAACTATGGCTACACCTTC. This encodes CATSDNVANYGYTF.

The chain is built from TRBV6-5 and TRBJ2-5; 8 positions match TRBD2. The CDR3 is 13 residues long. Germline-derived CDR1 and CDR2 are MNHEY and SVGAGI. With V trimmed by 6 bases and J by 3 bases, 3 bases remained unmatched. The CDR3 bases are TGTGCCAGCAGACTTAGCGGGGAAGAGACCCAGTACTTC. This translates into CASRLSGEETQYF.

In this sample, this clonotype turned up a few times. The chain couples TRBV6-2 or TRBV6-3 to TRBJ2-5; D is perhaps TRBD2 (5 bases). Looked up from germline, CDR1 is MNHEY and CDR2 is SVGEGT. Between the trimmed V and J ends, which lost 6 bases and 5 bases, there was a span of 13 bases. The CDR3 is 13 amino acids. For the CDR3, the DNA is TGTGCCAGCAGCCTAACTAGTTCTGAGACCCAGTACTTC. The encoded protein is CASSLTSSETQYF.

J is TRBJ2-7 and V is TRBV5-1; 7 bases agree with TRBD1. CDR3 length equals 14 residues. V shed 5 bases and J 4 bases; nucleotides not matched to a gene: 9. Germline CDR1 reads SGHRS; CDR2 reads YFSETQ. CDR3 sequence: CASREPGQRYEQYF. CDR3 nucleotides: TGCGCCAGCAGGGAACCGGGACAGAGGTACGAGCAGTACTTC. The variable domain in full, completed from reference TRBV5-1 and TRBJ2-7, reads KAGVTQTPRYLIKTRGQQVTLSCSPISGHRSVSWYQQTPGQGLQFLFEYFSETQRNKGNFPGRFSGRQFSNSRSEMNVSTLELGDSALYLCASREPGQRYEQYFGPGTRLTVT.

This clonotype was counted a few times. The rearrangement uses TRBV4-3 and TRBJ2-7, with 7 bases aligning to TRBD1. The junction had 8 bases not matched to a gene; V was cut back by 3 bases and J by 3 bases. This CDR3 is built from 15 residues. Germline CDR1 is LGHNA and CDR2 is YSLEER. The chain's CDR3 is CASSHYPTGNYEQYF. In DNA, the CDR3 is TGCGCCAGCAGCCACTATCCGACAGGGAACTACGAGCAGTACTTC.

As DNA, the CDR3 is TGTGCCATCAGTGCGGACAGGGGCAGGGAAGATACGCAGTATTTT. This sequence encodes CAISADRGREDTQYF. This chain uses TRBV10-3 with TRBJ2-3, with TRBD1 matching 9 bases. With 4 bases clipped from V and 5 bases from J, the junction kept 7 bases outside the gene matches. The length of the CDR3 is 15 residues. The germline gives CDR1 ENHRY, CDR2 SYGVKD.

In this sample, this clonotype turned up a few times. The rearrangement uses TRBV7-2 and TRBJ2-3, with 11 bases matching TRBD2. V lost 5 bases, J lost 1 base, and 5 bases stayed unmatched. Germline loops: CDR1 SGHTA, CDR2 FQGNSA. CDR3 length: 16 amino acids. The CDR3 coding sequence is TGTGCCAGCAGCACTGGGACTAGCGGTGGCACAGATACGCAGTATTTT. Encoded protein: CASSTGTSGGTDTQYF.

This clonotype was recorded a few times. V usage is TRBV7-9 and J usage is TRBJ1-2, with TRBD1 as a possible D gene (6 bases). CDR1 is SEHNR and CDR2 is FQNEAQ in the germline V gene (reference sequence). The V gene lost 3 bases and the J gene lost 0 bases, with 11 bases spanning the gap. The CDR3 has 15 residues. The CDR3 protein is CASSFPGDTNYGYTF. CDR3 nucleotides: TGTGCCAGCAGCTTCCCAGGGGATACTAACTATGGCTACACCTTC.

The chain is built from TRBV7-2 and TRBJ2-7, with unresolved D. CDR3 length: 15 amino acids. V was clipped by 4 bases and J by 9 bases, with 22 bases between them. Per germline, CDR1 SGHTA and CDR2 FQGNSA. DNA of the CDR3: TGTGCCAGCAGCTACCTTAGTCCCCTCGAGCAACGGCAGTACTTC. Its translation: CASSYLSPLEQRQYF.

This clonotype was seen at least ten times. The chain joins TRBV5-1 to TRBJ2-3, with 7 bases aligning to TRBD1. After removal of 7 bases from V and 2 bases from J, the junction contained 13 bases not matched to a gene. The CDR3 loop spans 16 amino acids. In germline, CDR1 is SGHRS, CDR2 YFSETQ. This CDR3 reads CASGERSGGVTDTQYF. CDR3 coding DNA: TGCGCCAGCGGAGAACGGTCAGGGGGTGTCACAGATACGCAGTATTTT.